The 16 T cell receptor beta chains below come from one sample, sequenced in a study of PD-1 blockade in mismatch repair-deficient tumors. The table came from immunoSEQ multiplex PCR; TCRdb's copy has only in-frame clones and leaves some out. The sample records tens of thousands of clones, approximately 88% being singletons. This material consisted of peripheral blood, taken 52 weeks after starting pembrolizumab. The receptors derive from an adult with mismatch repair-deficient cancer.

The J gene is TRBJ1-5, the V gene TRBV27, with D unresolved. Trimming removed 5 bases from V and 6 bases from J, with 17 bases in between. The CDR3 has 15 residues. The germline CDR1 and CDR2 sequences are MNHEY and SMNVEV (reference sequence). The CDR3 reads CASSGLGREGQPQHF. The DNA for the CDR3 is TGTGCCAGCAGTGGTTTGGGTAGGGAGGGTCAGCCCCAGCATTTT.

This clone appeared a single time. The chain couples TRBV19 to TRBJ1-2; weak D call: TRBD1 (5 bases). Between the trimmed V and J ends, which lost 9 bases and 5 bases, there was a span of 28 bases. There are 17 residues in the CDR3. Germline values: CDR1 LNHDA, CDR2 SQIVND (reference sequence). This CDR3 is CASRRRQGDSGLYGYTF. The CDR3 bases are TGTGCCAGCCGGCGGAGGCAGGGCGATTCTGGACTATATGGCTACACCTTC.

This sequence joins TRBV14 and TRBJ2-7; D remains unclear. V lost 0 bases and J lost 3, with 9 bases in between. CDR1 is SGHDN, CDR2 FVKESK, per germline. The CDR3 is 14 amino acids. Here the CDR3 reads CASSQDYEHYEQYF. The CDR3 region has the DNA TGTGCCAGCAGCCAAGATTACGAGCACTACGAGCAGTACTTC.

J is TRBJ2-7 and V is TRBV27, with D uncertain. CDR1 and CDR2 from the germline V gene are MNHEY and SMNVEV (reference sequence). The CDR3 has 13 amino acids. Deletions cut 5 bases from V and 5 bases from J, with 13 bases between. CDR3 sequence (DNA): TGTGCCAGCAGTCCCCAGGTTTATGACGAGCAGTACTTC. Translating it yields CASSPQVYDEQYF.

This sequence joins TRBV7-3 and TRBJ1-1; a weak D match, TRBD1 (6 bases). The germline V and J ends were trimmed by 5 bases and 1 base, with 17 bases remaining between them. Germline CDR1 and CDR2: SGHTA and FQGTGA. The CDR3 sequence is 16 residues long. This CDR3 reads CASSPSAGARNTEAFF. CDR3 nucleotides: TGTGCCAGCAGCCCCAGTGCGGGGGCCCGGAACACTGAAGCTTTCTTT.

The V gene is TRBV27, the J gene TRBJ1-1; 7 positions match TRBD1. Germline values: CDR1 MNHEY, CDR2 SMNVEV (reference sequence). V shed 6 bases, J shed 3 bases, and the junction held 7 bases outside the gene matches. CDR3 length equals 14 residues. DNA of the CDR3: TGTGCCAGCAGGCTAAACAGGGGACACACTGAAGCTTTCTTT. Translation gives CASRLNRGHTEAFF.

The rearrangement joins TRBV6-6 to TRBJ2-2, with a tentative D call TRBD1 (6 bases). The CDR3 is 16 residues long. Trimming removed 2 bases from V and 2 bases from J, with 12 bases in between. Germline loops: CDR1 MNHNY, CDR2 SVGAGI (reference sequence). The CDR3 reads CASSYTDRFNTGELFF. The CDR3 DNA reads TGTGCCAGCAGTTACACGGACAGATTTAACACCGGGGAGCTGTTTTTT.

This clone was recorded once. This chain connects TRBV6-1 to TRBJ1-1; the D is unclear. This CDR3 has 15 amino acids. The germline gives CDR1 MNHNS, CDR2 SASEGT. Deletions cut 1 base from V and 6 bases from J, with 15 bases between. The CDR3 loop reads CASSEEVLDGPEAFF. CDR3 bases: TGTGCCAGCAGTGAAGAGGTGCTGGACGGACCTGAAGCTTTCTTT.

This chain connects TRBV28 to TRBJ2-1, with 13 bases matching TRBD2. This CDR3 is 15 amino acids long. Germline CDR1 is MDHEN and CDR2 is SYDVKM. The ends lost 4 bases at V and 9 bases at J; junction bases unmatched: 6. The CDR3 sequence is CASSYSRLAGGEQFF. CDR3 DNA sequence: TGTGCCAGCAGTTATTCCCGACTAGCGGGAGGTGAGCAGTTCTTC. Together with reference TRBV28 and TRBJ2-1, the CDR3 gives the full variable domain: DVKVTQSSRYLVKRTGEKVFLECVQDMDHENMFWYRQDPGLGLRLIYFSYDVKMKEKGDIPEGYSVSREKKERFSLILESASTNQTSMYLCASSYSRLAGGEQFFGPGTRLTVL.

V and J are TRBV7-8 and TRBJ2-2; 7 bases align to TRBD2. From germline, CDR1 is SGHVS and CDR2 FQNEAQ. The CDR3 totals 18 residues. V gave up 0 bases and J gave up 0 bases; unmatched junction bases: 7. In DNA form, the CDR3 reads TGTGCCAGCAGCTTAGCGGGAGGGCTAGCATCGAACACCGGGGAGCTGTTTTTT. Translation: CASSLAGGLASNTGELFF. Together with reference TRBV7-8 and TRBJ2-2, the CDR3 gives the full variable domain: GAGVSQSPRYKVAKRGQDVALRCDPISGHVSLFWYQQALGQGPEFLTYFQNEAQLDKSGLPSDRFFAERPEGSVSTLKIQRTQQEDSAVYLCASSLAGGLASNTGELFFGEGSRLTVL.

This rearrangement joins TRBV13 to TRBJ2-5; D might be TRBD2 (5 bases). V dropped 2 bases and J dropped 4 bases, with 8 bases sitting between them. Per germline, CDR1 PRHDT and CDR2 FYEKMQ (reference sequence). CDR3 length: 13 residues. DNA of the CDR3: TGTGCCAGCAGCTTATCTGGGAGAGAGACCCAGTACTTC. It translates to CASSLSGRETQYF.

The V call is TRBV4-3, the J call TRBJ2-1; TRBD2 matches 11 bases. V was pared by 3 bases and J by 5 bases, with 15 bases of the junction left unmatched. CDR1 and CDR2 (germline): LGHNA, YSLEER. The CDR3 has 19 amino acids. The CDR3 sequence is CASSQTGLAGPVGNNEQFF. The CDR3 bases are TGCGCCAGCAGCCAGACCGGACTAGCGGGCCCCGTTGGGAACAATGAGCAGTTCTTC.

The chain employs TRBV11-2 and TRBJ2-5; D remains unclear. Per the germline V gene, CDR1 is SGHAT and CDR2 is FQNNGV. V was shortened by 5 bases and J by 5 bases, with 21 bases between the two germline ends. This CDR3 spans 16 amino acids. The CDR3 DNA is TGTGCCAGCAGCCCCCGTGTGGTTGGATCTGTGGAGACCCAGTACTTC. Translating gives CASSPRVVGSVETQYF.

V and J are TRBV6-1 and TRBJ2-7, with unresolved D. This CDR3 is 17 amino acids long. CDR1 is MNHNS, CDR2 SASEGT, per germline. Trimming pared 0 bases from V and 0 bases from J, leaving 15 bases between. The CDR3 loop reads CASSEARWARTSYEQYF. The CDR3 region has the DNA TGTGCCAGCAGTGAAGCGCGGTGGGCACGAACCTCCTACGAGCAGTACTTC.

This chain links TRBV29-1 with TRBJ1-5, with D possibly being TRBD1 (5 bases). Trimming shortened V by 6 bases and J by 3 bases, and 12 bases separated the two germline ends. Germline V gene lookup returns CDR1 SQVTM and CDR2 ANQGSEA. CDR3 length: 13 residues. CDR3 amino acids: CSVVAGHNQPQHF. The CDR3 DNA sequence: TGCAGCGTAGTCGCAGGGCACAATCAGCCCCAGCATTTT.

V and J are TRBV5-1 and TRBJ2-3; the match to TRBD2 covers 13 bases. V trimming: 4 bases; J trimming: 6 bases; junction bases outside the gene matches: 11. Germline CDR1 and CDR2: SGHRS and YFSETQ. This CDR3 region has 17 residues. CDR3 protein: CASSIGRGLAGEDTQYF. DNA for the CDR3: TGCGCCAGCAGCATCGGGCGAGGACTAGCGGGAGAGGATACGCAGTATTTT.